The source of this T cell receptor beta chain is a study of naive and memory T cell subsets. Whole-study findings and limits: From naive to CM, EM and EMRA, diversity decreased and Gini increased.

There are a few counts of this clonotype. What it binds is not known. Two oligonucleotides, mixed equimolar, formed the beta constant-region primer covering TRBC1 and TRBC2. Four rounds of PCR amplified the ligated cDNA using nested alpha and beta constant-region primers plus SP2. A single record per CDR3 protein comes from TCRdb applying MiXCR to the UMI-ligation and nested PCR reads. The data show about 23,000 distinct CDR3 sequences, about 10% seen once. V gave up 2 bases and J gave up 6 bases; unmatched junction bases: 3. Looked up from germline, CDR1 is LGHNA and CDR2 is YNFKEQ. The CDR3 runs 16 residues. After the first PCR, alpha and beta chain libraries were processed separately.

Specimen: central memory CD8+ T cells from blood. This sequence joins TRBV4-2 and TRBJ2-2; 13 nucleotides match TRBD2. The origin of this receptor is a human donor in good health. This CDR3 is CASSQPLAGGPGELFF. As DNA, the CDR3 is TGTGCCAGCAGCCAACCACTAGCGGGAGGGCCCGGGGAGCTGTTTTTT.